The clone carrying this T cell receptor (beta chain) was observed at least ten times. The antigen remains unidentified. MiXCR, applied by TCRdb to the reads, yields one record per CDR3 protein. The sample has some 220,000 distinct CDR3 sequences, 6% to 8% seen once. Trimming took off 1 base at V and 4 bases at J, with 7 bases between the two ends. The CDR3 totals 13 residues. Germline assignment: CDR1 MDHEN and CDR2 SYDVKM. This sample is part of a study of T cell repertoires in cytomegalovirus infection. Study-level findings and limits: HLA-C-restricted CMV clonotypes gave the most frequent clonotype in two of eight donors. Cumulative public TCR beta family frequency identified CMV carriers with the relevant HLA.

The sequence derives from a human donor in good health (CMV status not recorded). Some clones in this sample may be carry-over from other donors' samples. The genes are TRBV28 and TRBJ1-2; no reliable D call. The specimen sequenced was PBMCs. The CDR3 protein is CASSLSQVYGYTF. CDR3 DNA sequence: TGTGCCAGCAGTTTATCGCAGGTCTATGGCTACACCTTC.